These 15 T cell receptor beta chains came from one sample sequenced in a study of T cells in Graves' hyperthyroidism and ophthalmopathy. Researchers amplified the TCR beta CDR3 regions from RNA transcripts. The TCR CDR3 was amplified in a first-round RT-PCR using the HTBI primer set. TCRdb used MiXCR to reprocess the multiplex PCR reads, holding one entry per CDR3 protein. Found here are 350,000 or so distinct CDR3 sequences, roughly 15% of them singletons; the top ten hold roughly a third. Material: blood. These receptors all come from a woman younger than 45 with Graves' hyperthyroidism that later progressed to Graves' ophthalmopathy.

This clonotype was picked up one time. The chain has TRBV3-1 and TRBJ1-1, with 10 bases identical to TRBD1. CDR1 is LGHDT, CDR2 YNNKEL, per germline (reference sequence). Germline trimming cut 2 bases from V and 11 bases from J; bases unmatched to any gene: 5. CDR3 size: 13 residues. CDR3: CASSQRQGAKAFF. In DNA, the CDR3 is TGTGCCAGCAGCCAACGACAGGGGGCGAAGGCTTTCTTT.

At least ten counts were recorded for this clonotype. The genes are TRBV27 and TRBJ1-2, with D uncertain. V shed 3 bases and J shed 4 bases, with 9 bases lying between them. The CDR3 totals 13 residues. Germline V gene lookup returns CDR1 MNHEY and CDR2 SMNVEV (reference sequence). Here the CDR3 reads CASSFGEGYGYTF. In DNA, the CDR3 is TGTGCCAGCAGTTTCGGGGAGGGCTATGGCTACACCTTC.

This clonotype was observed many times. The genes are TRBV28 and TRBJ1-5; perhaps TRBD1 as D (5 bases). The CDR3 is 12 residues long. Trimming removed 8 bases at V and 5 bases at J, with 10 bases between. CDR1 is MDHEN and CDR2 is SYDVKM in the germline V gene. DNA for the CDR3: TGTGCCAGCGGGACGATCGATCAGCCCCAGCATTTT. It encodes CASGTIDQPQHF.

This clonotype came up many times. V and J are TRBV11-2 and TRBJ2-4, with D possibly called TRBD1 or TRBD2 (6 bases each). CDR3 length: 15 amino acids. Germline V gene lookup returns CDR1 SGHAT and CDR2 FQNNGV. V was shortened by 3 bases and J by 4 bases, with 13 bases between the two germline ends. The CDR3 sequence: CASSFPGARKNIQYF. The CDR3 region has the DNA TGTGCCAGCAGCTTCCCGGGGGCCAGGAAAAACATTCAGTACTTC.

Remarks on this clonotype: Since a much larger clone is just one base distant, this may be a read error. The chain combines TRBV2 with TRBJ1-1, with D unresolved. CDR3 length equals 15 residues. Germline CDR1 and CDR2: SNHLY and FYNNEI. CDR3 DNA sequence: TGTGCCAGCAGTGAAGAGGCTCAGAAGAACTCTGAAGCTTTCTTT. It translates to CASSEEAQKNSEAFF. The full variable domain, in which reference TRBV2 and TRBJ1-1 provide the parts outside the CDR3, is EPEVTQTPSHQVTQMGQEVILRCVPISNHLYFYWYRQILGQKVEFLVSFYNNEISEKSEIFDDQFSVERPDGSNFTLKIRSTKLEDSAMYFCASSEEAQKNSEAFFGQGTRLTVV.

The chain combines TRBV6-1 with TRBJ1-2, with a weak D call TRBD1 (6 bases). V gave up 6 bases and J gave up 8 bases, with 19 bases separating them. The CDR3 is 14 amino acids. CDR1 MNHNS and CDR2 SASEGT come from the germline V gene. The CDR3 reads CASRPHRQEGGYTF. The CDR3 DNA reads TGTGCCAGCAGACCCCACCGACAGGAGGGAGGCTACACCTTC.

The chain has TRBV12-3 or TRBV12-4 and TRBJ2-2; TRBD1 matches 7 bases. With 10 bases clipped from V and 6 bases from J, the junction kept 8 bases outside the gene matches. This CDR3 is 13 amino acids long. The CDR3: CAIYPGGSGELFF. The CDR3 bases are TGTGCCATCTACCCAGGGGGATCCGGGGAGCTGTTTTTT.

This clonotype was recorded many times. The V call is TRBV9, the J call TRBJ1-2, with a weak D call TRBD1 (5 bases). Germline assignment: CDR1 SGDLS and CDR2 YYNGEE. The CDR3 length is 17 residues. The V end lost 2 bases, the J end lost 4 bases, and 21 bases lay between the germline ends. CDR3 nucleotide sequence: TGTGCCAGCAGCGTTTATTACCCGGGGCGCGAGAGCTATGGCTACACCTTC. Its protein product is CASSVYYPGRESYGYTF.

This clonotype has at least ten counts. The chain carries TRBV6-5 and TRBJ1-1; D not certain. Per germline, CDR1 MNHEY and CDR2 SVGAGI. CDR3 length equals 14 residues. The V end was cut by 2 bases, the J end by 1 base, with 8 bases between. The CDR3 nucleotides are TGTGCCAGCAGTTACAGGAGCGGGAACACTGAAGCTTTCTTT. Amino acid sequence: CASSYRSGNTEAFF.

The V call is TRBV6-2 or TRBV6-3, the J call TRBJ2-1; D gene unclear. Germline CDR1 reads MNHEY; CDR2 reads SVGEGT. The V end was cut by 6 bases, the J end by 8 bases, with 11 bases between. The CDR3 sequence is 12 residues long. CDR3 DNA: TGTGCCAGCAGCCAAAGTCCCTATGAGCAGTTCTTC. Translation: CASSQSPYEQFF.

This clonotype was seen just once. The chain carries TRBV28 and TRBJ2-5; 9 nucleotides line up with TRBD2. Germline values: CDR1 MDHEN, CDR2 SYDVKM. The CDR3 is 14 amino acids. With V trimmed by 4 bases and J by 7 bases, 7 bases remained unmatched. The CDR3 bases are TGTGCCAGCAGTTGGGCTAGCGGGGCAAGGACCCAGTACTTC. Encoded protein: CASSWASGARTQYF.

This chain uses TRBV29-1 with TRBJ2-4; 7 bases align to TRBD2. This CDR3 comprises 13 residues. V lost 3 bases, J lost 6 bases, and 5 bases stayed unmatched. Germline lookup yields CDR1 SQVTM and CDR2 ANQGSEA. DNA of the CDR3: TGCAGCGTTGATGGGGGGGACGGAAACATTCAGTACTTC. It yields the protein CSVDGGDGNIQYF.

Only a few counts were recorded for this clonotype. Sequence at one end of the junction differs from germline and may be a read error. V is TRBV13 and J is TRBJ1-1; unclear D gene. CDR3 size: 14 residues. Germline CDR1 is PRHDT and CDR2 is FYEKMQ (reference sequence). DNA for the CDR3: TGTGCCAGCAGCCTAGGAGGGAAAAACACTGAAGCTTTCTTT. It codes for CASSLGGKNTEAFF.

This clonotype was observed a few times. The chain couples TRBV30 to TRBJ1-5; D not resolved. CDR3 size: 13 residues. Looked up from germline, CDR1 is GTSNPN and CDR2 is SVGIG (reference sequence). The V and J ends lost 3 bases and 6 bases respectively, with 12 bases between them. The CDR3 protein is CAWSDQAGQPQHF. The CDR3 DNA is TGTGCCTGGAGCGATCAGGCGGGTCAGCCCCAGCATTTT.

This clonotype was seen repeatedly, ten times or more. The chain recombines TRBV3-1 with TRBJ1-1, with TRBD1 identical over 11 bases. The length of the CDR3 is 13 residues. The germline V gene encodes CDR1 LGHDT and CDR2 YNNKEL (reference sequence). The V gene end was trimmed by 4 bases and the J gene end by 11 bases; junction bases not matched to a gene: 6. The CDR3 DNA follows: TGTGCCAGCAGCCCCGGACAGGGGGCGAAGGCTTTCTTT. Its translation: CASSPGQGAKAFF.